The 5 T cell receptor beta chains in this list originate from one sample, sequenced in a study of STAT5B mutations in CD4+ large granular lymphocyte leukemia. The data were produced by immunoSEQ multiplex PCR, yet TCRdb's version contains in-frame clones alone and is incomplete. This sample has around 33,000 clones, with 69% found just once. Sequencing input: CD4+ T cells from blood buffy coats. Receptors were obtained from a human donor in good health.

J is TRBJ1-4 and V is TRBV7-9; 8 bases line up with TRBD1. This CDR3 region has 15 residues. Germline V gene data show CDR1 as SEHNR and CDR2 as FQNEAQ (reference sequence). V was clipped by 5 bases and J by 5 bases; unmatched bases: 7. For the CDR3, the DNA is TGTGCCAGCAGCCCGGGGCAGGGGGCGAATGAAAAACTGTTTTTT. It codes for CASSPGQGANEKLFF. Based on the CDR3 plus reference TRBV7-9 and TRBJ1-4, the full variable domain is DTGVSQNPRHKITKRGQNVTFRCDPISEHNRLYWYRQTLGQGPEFLTYFQNEAQLEKSRLLSDRFSAERPKGSFSTLEIQRTEQGDSAMYLCASSPGQGANEKLFFGSGTQLSVL.

This clone was counted only a few times. The J gene is TRBJ1-2, the V gene TRBV7-6, with TRBD1 matching over 9 bases. In germline, CDR1 is SGHVS, CDR2 FNYEAQ. V was pared by 5 bases and J by 8 bases, with 6 bases of the junction left unmatched. The CDR3 has 13 residues. Written as DNA, the CDR3 is TGTGCCAGCAGCCCCCGACAGGGGGAGGGCTACACCTTC. Protein: CASSPRQGEGYTF. Based on the CDR3 plus reference TRBV7-6 and TRBJ1-2, the full variable domain is GAGVSQSPRYKVTKRGQDVALRCDPISGHVSLYWYRQALGQGPEFLTYFNYEAQQDKSGLPNDRFSAERPEGSISTLTIQRTEQRDSAMYRCASSPRQGEGYTFGSGTRLTVV.

The chain combines TRBV7-8 with TRBJ2-1, with D possibly being TRBD1 (5 bases). Trimming removed 1 base from V and 4 bases from J, with 11 bases in between. This CDR3 comprises 15 residues. Germline V CDR1 and CDR2: SGHVS, FQNEAQ. CDR3 sequence: CASSLVSAGYNEQFF. The CDR3 DNA sequence: TGTGCCAGCAGCTTAGTTTCCGCAGGGTACAATGAGCAGTTCTTC.

The chain links TRBV29-1 to TRBJ1-2; unclear D gene. Trimming stripped 0 bases from V and 7 bases from J, with 9 bases between. This CDR3 comprises 12 residues. The germline gives CDR1 SQVTM, CDR2 ANQGSEA. DNA for the CDR3: TGCAGCGTTGAAGAGAGGACGTTTGGCTACACCTTC. It specifies CSVEERTFGYTF.

The chain couples TRBV11-2 to TRBJ1-2; D unresolved. The CDR3 covers 14 residues. The V end lost 0 bases, the J end lost 8 bases, and 13 bases lay between the germline ends. Looked up from germline, CDR1 is SGHAT and CDR2 is FQNNGV. The CDR3 sequence is CASSLDRISSGYTF. As DNA, the CDR3 is TGTGCCAGCAGCTTAGATCGAATCAGCTCAGGCTACACCTTC.